The clone carrying this TCR beta chain was found a few times. Its antigen is unidentified. This record belongs to a study of neurological immune-mediated disorders. On the study more broadly: Relapsing-remitting forms accounted for 31 of the 34 multiple sclerosis patients and secondary progressive forms for 3.

Study observations and caveats: Patients with HTLV-1-associated myelopathy had the highest level of TCR clonal expansion, whereas patients with multiple sclerosis had the lowest level, falling beneath the level found in healthy controls.

5'RACE employing 10-nucleotide random UMIs yielded the cDNA. TCRdb reanalysed the 5' RACE reads using MiXCR and keeps one entry per CDR3 protein. Of some 95,000 distinct CDR3 sequences listed, 3.5% are singletons. Germline CDR1 is SGHRS and CDR2 is YFSETQ. The CDR3 consists of 14 residues. The trim removed 5 bases at V and 7 bases at J, leaving 8 bases unmatched. The receptor's source is a woman aged 18-35 years with multiple sclerosis. The sample consisted of PBMCs. V is TRBV5-1 and J is TRBJ2-3; 9 nucleotides align to TRBD2. The CDR3 reads CASRDSGSSHTQYF. CDR3 bases: TGCGCCAGCAGGGATAGCGGGAGTTCGCATACGCAGTATTTT.